One sample yielded the 7 T cell receptor beta chains listed below, sequenced in a study of T cell responses to AZD1222 COVID-19 vaccine. Only in-frame clones appear in the TCRdb table, and some are missing; sequencing was by immunoSEQ multiplex PCR. The sample shows some 120,000 clones, approximately 89% of them seen only once. The specimen comprised peripheral blood, sampled on day 0 of AZD1222 vaccination. These receptors were obtained from an adult in good health.

The genes are TRBV19 and TRBJ1-4; perhaps TRBD1 as D (6 bases). Trimming stripped 5 bases from V and 2 bases from J, with 12 bases between. CDR3 length: 15 residues. Germline CDR1 reads LNHDA; CDR2 reads SQIVND (reference sequence). The CDR3 protein is CASSGPGATNEKLFF. The CDR3 DNA reads as TGTGCCAGTAGTGGCCCGGGGGCCACTAATGAAAAACTGTTTTTT.

V usage is TRBV2 and J usage is TRBJ1-2, with D unresolved. V was shortened by 7 bases and J by 1 base, with 13 bases between the two germline ends. Germline V lookup: CDR1 SNHLY, CDR2 FYNNEI. The CDR3 length is 14 residues. The CDR3 loop reads CASTRRENNYGYTF. As DNA, the CDR3 is TGTGCCAGCACTAGGCGGGAGAATAACTATGGCTACACCTTC.

The table lists this clone with a count of one. The chain uses TRBV12-3 or TRBV12-4 and TRBJ1-1; D is perhaps TRBD1 (5 bases). The CDR3 contains 13 residues. Trimming took off 6 bases at V and 10 bases at J, with 18 bases between the two ends. CDR3 region: CASSFTGVEVAFF. The CDR3 nucleotides read TGTGCCAGCAGCTTTACGGGGGTCGAAGTAGCTTTCTTT.

V is TRBV11-2 and J is TRBJ2-1; 7 nucleotides line up with TRBD2. After removal of 3 bases from V and 5 bases from J, the junction contained 7 bases not matched to a gene. Germline V gene sequence: CDR1 SGHAT, CDR2 FQNNGV. This CDR3 comprises 15 residues. For the CDR3, the DNA is TGTGCCAGCAGCTTGGCAGCGGGGTACCACAATGAGCAGTTCTTC. This gives the protein CASSLAAGYHNEQFF.

CDR3 DNA: TGTGCCAGCAGCCCATCGGGGGGGCGCAACACTGAAGCTTTCTTT. Amino acids: CASSPSGGRNTEAFF. The rearrangement uses TRBV5-4 and TRBJ1-1; TRBD1 is a possible D gene (6 bases). This CDR3 contains 15 residues. V was pared by 4 bases and J by 2 bases, with 15 bases between. Germline loops: CDR1 SGHNT, CDR2 YYREEE (reference sequence).

This chain uses TRBV7-9 with TRBJ1-2; 7 nucleotides align to TRBD1. After removal of 7 bases from V and 4 bases from J, the junction contained 9 bases not matched to a gene. Germline CDR1 SEHNR, CDR2 FQNEAQ (reference sequence). The CDR3 contains 14 residues. The CDR3 reads CASTDRDARYGYTF. CDR3 bases: TGTGCCAGCACTGACAGGGATGCTCGCTATGGCTACACCTTC.

CDR3 sequence reads: CASSSRTGGDQPQHF. The CDR3 coding sequence is TGTGCCAGCAGCTCCCGGACAGGGGGCGATCAGCCCCAGCATTTT. V gene TRBV28 combines with J gene TRBJ1-5; TRBD1 matches 11 bases. The germline CDR1 and CDR2 sequences are MDHEN and SYDVKM. The V and J ends lost 6 bases and 5 bases, in that order; junction bases with no gene match: 6. There are 15 residues in the CDR3.